Listed here is a single T cell receptor (beta chain). These data are taken from a study of blood T cells in healthy people across ages. As for the study in general: Per two T cells, about one barcoded beta molecule was captured through template switching.

Through a sample-barcoded 5' primer and a J-beta primer mix, a second PCR was run for about 6 to 12 cycles. TCRdb independently ran MiXCR on the 5' RACE reads; one entry per CDR3 protein. The sample has 1.5 million to 2 million distinct CDR3 sequences, about 31% seen once; the top ten hold approximately 10%. Each sample gave at least 6.5 million isolated PBMCs. The CDR3 is made up of 16 amino acids. Germline V CDR1 and CDR2: MGHRA, YSYEKL. Trimming at V came to 4 bases and at J to 3 bases, leaving 11 bases not matched to a gene. The specimen was blood. V is TRBV4-1 and J is TRBJ1-2; 7 bases match TRBD1. This clonotype originated in a young woman in good health. The CDR3 loop is CASSPGVRGDDYGYTF. The CDR3 DNA reads TGCGCCAGCAGCCCGGGGGTCAGGGGGGATGACTATGGCTACACCTTC.